These T cell receptor beta chains were read from a single sample in a study of T cells after yellow fever vaccination. TCRdb reanalysed the 5' RACE reads using MiXCR and keeps one entry per CDR3 protein. The sample lists around 590,000 distinct CDR3 sequences, about 12% occurring once. The sample in question was PBMCs, obtained on the day of the yellow fever booster vaccination. The receptors were gathered from a young man who received the YFV17D yellow fever vaccine. CDR3s include the opening cysteine and the closing phenylalanine or tryptophan. Each record gives: D gene, J gene, V gene, CDR3 length, clone size, CDR3 DNA, CDR3 protein. The D gene is left open where the match is weak. Part of the rows lack a size; the others show once, few, many or a class for expanded clones.

d_gene: NA
j_gene: TRBJ2-5
v_gene: TRBV2
len: 14
abundance: NA
CDR3nt: TGTGCCAGCAGTTGGGGGGCGCGCCAAGAGACCCAGTACTTC
CDR3aa: CASSWGARQETQYF

d_gene: NA
j_gene: TRBJ1-2
v_gene: TRBV12-3/TRBV12-4
len: 12
abundance: many
CDR3nt: TGTGCCAGCAGTTACACGAACTATGGCTACACCTTC
CDR3aa: CASSYTNYGYTF

d_gene: NA
j_gene: TRBJ2-5
v_gene: TRBV30
len: 11
abundance: NA
CDR3nt: TGTGCCTGGAGGGGTTTGGGGACCCAGTACTTC
CDR3aa: CAWRGLGTQYF

d_gene: NA
j_gene: TRBJ1-5
v_gene: TRBV7-9
len: 12
abundance: NA
CDR3nt: TGTGCCAGCAGCTTTTATCATCAGCCCCAGCATTTT
CDR3aa: CASSFYHQPQHF

d_gene: NA
j_gene: TRBJ2-2
v_gene: TRBV20-1
len: 14
abundance: few
CDR3nt: TGCAGTGCTCATAGCGGTCTGGGGCCCGGGGAGCTGTTTTTT
CDR3aa: CSAHSGLGPGELFF

d_gene: NA
j_gene: TRBJ2-1
v_gene: TRBV20-1
len: 11
abundance: NA
CDR3nt: TGCAGTGCTAGAACTAACTTTAGTTCGTTCTTC
CDR3aa: CSARTNFSSFF

d_gene: TRBD2
j_gene: TRBJ2-1
v_gene: TRBV5-1
len: 14
abundance: few
CDR3nt: TGCGCCAGCAGCTTGGTTAATAGCGGGAGTGGGCAGTTCTTC
CDR3aa: CASSLVNSGSGQFF

d_gene: NA
j_gene: TRBJ2-3
v_gene: TRBV20-1
len: 12
abundance: few
CDR3nt: TGCAGTGCTTCCAAGCTCGGGGATACGCAGTATTTT
CDR3aa: CSASKLGDTQYF

d_gene: NA
j_gene: TRBJ2-1
v_gene: TRBV7-8
len: 16
abundance: few
CDR3nt: TGTGCCAGCAGCTTCTCGTACAAGAACTCCTACAATGAGCAGTTCTTC
CDR3aa: CASSFSYKNSYNEQFF

d_gene: NA
j_gene: TRBJ2-7
v_gene: TRBV20-1
len: 12
abundance: NA
CDR3nt: TGCAGTGCTAGTCAAATTAGCTACGAGCAGTACTTC
CDR3aa: CSASQISYEQYF

d_gene: NA
j_gene: TRBJ1-5
v_gene: TRBV13
len: 16
abundance: few
CDR3nt: TGTGCCAGCCGCCGCGGGGGGCGAGACGGCAATCAGCCCCAGCATTTT
CDR3aa: CASRRGGRDGNQPQHF

d_gene: TRBD1
j_gene: TRBJ2-2
v_gene: TRBV4-1
len: 16
abundance: NA
CDR3nt: TGCGCCAGCAGCTTCCCGGGACAGGGGGCTACCGGGGAGCTGTTTTTT
CDR3aa: CASSFPGQGATGELFF

d_gene: TRBD2
j_gene: TRBJ2-7
v_gene: TRBV4-3
len: 16
abundance: many
CDR3nt: TGCGCCAGCAGCCAGAGGACTAGCGGGACCTCCTACGAGCAGTACTTC
CDR3aa: CASSQRTSGTSYEQYF

d_gene: NA
j_gene: TRBJ2-7
v_gene: TRBV7-2
len: 15
abundance: few
CDR3nt: TGTGCCAGCAGCTTAGTACCACAACAGGGTAGCGAGCAGTACTTC
CDR3aa: CASSLVPQQGSEQYF

d_gene: TRBD2
j_gene: TRBJ2-1
v_gene: TRBV11-2
len: 14
abundance: few
CDR3nt: TGTGCCAGCAGCTTACTGCGACTAGCGAATGAGCAGTTCTTC
CDR3aa: CASSLLRLANEQFF

d_gene: NA
j_gene: TRBJ2-1
v_gene: TRBV6-5
len: 15
abundance: NA
CDR3nt: TGTGCCAGCTGGTACCAGGGGAGCTCCTACAATGAGCAGTTCTTC
CDR3aa: CASWYQGSSYNEQFF